The T cell receptor (beta chain) under discussion was sequenced for a study of CD8+CD57+ T cells in acquired aplastic anemia. Flow cytometry had shown expanded CD8+CD57+ cells in the patients chosen for sequencing. Germline V gene data show CDR1 as SNHLY and CDR2 as FYNNEI. The trim removed 2 bases at V and 14 bases at J, leaving 2 bases unmatched. The CDR3 covers 13 residues. According to the study, genomic DNA was the template for TCR beta VDJ and CDR3 profiling. Via MiXCR, TCRdb re-called the reads, giving one row per CDR3 protein. The sample lists around 160,000 distinct CDR3 sequences, around 50% occurring once.

Sequenced input: sorted CD4+, CD8+, or CD8+CD57+ T cells (not recorded which) from PBMCs. This sequence was found in a human donor with aplastic anemia. The V gene is TRBV2, the J gene TRBJ1-6, with 11 bases that match TRBD1. In DNA, the CDR3 is TGTGCCAGCAGTGAATGGGACAGGGGGTCCCTCCACTTT. Protein: CASSEWDRGSLHF. The full variable domain, completed using reference TRBV2 and TRBJ1-6, is EPEVTQTPSHQVTQMGQEVILRCVPISNHLYFYWYRQILGQKVEFLVSFYNNEISEKSEIFDDQFSVERPDGSNFTLKIRSTKLEDSAMYFCASSEWDRGSLHFGNGTRLTVT.